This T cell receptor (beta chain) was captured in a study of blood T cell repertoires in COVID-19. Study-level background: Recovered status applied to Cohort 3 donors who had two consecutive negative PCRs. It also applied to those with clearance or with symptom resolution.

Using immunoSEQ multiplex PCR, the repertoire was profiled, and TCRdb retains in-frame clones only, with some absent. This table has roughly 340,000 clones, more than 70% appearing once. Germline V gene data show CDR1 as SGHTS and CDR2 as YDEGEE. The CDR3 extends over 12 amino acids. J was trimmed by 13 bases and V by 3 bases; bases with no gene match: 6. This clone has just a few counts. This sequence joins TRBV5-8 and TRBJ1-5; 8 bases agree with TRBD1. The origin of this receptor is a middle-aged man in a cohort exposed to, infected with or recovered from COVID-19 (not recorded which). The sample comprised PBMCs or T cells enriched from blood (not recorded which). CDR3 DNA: TGTGCCAGCAGCTCATCCGGGACAGGACAGCATTTT. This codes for CASSSSGTGQHF.